This passage covers 11 T cell receptor beta chains from one sample sequenced in a study of PD-1 and CTLA-4 blockade in melanoma. TCRdb keeps only in-frame clones here, not all; method: immunoSEQ multiplex PCR. The sample carries tens of thousands of clones, less than 90% recorded once. Sequences were derived from CD8+ T cells from peripheral blood, sampled from a patient given anti-PD-1 treatment. These receptors were collected from a human donor with melanoma.

Concerning this clone itself: Compared with germline, one end of the junction differs, possibly owing to a read error. Within the sample, other DNA sequences also encode this same CDR3. This chain joins TRBV5-1 and TRBJ2-7; 11 bases match TRBD1. This CDR3 region has 14 residues. CDR1 and CDR2 (germline): SGHRS, YFSETQ. CDR3 residues: CASSWGQGVYEQYF. CDR3 DNA sequence: TGCGCCAGCAGCTGGGGACAGGGGGTCTACGAGCAGTATTTC.

The V and J genes are TRBV25-1 and TRBJ2-3, with 8 bases fitting TRBD2. The CDR3 runs to 14 residues. Germline V lookup: CDR1 MGHDK, CDR2 SYGVNS. V shed 6 bases, J shed 4 bases, and the junction held 6 bases outside the gene matches. CDR3 in DNA: TGTGCCAGCAGCTCTAGCGGGTCTGCAGATACGCAGTATTTT. Its protein is CASSSSGSADTQYF.

The chain recombines TRBV4-1 with TRBJ1-3; D is unclear. This CDR3 is 18 amino acids long. V was pared by 1 base and J by 2 bases, with 18 bases between. Germline V gene lookup returns CDR1 MGHRA and CDR2 YSYEKL. The CDR3 loop is CASSQVWVRGNTGNTIYF. The DNA for the CDR3 is TGCGCCAGCAGCCAAGTGTGGGTCCGTGGGAATACTGGAAACACCATATATTTT.

The CDR3 DNA follows: TGTGCCAGCAGTTCGACACTCTCCTATAATTCACCCCTCCACTTT. Protein sequence: CASSSTLSYNSPLHF. The chain has TRBV6-6 and TRBJ1-6; D is undetermined. Germline-derived CDR1 and CDR2 are MNHNY and SVGAGI (reference sequence). The CDR3 has 15 amino acids. With 4 bases removed from V and 0 bases from J, the gap between germline ends came to 7 bases.

The chain uses TRBV11-3 and TRBJ2-1; maybe TRBD1 (6 bases). Per the germline V gene, CDR1 is SGHNT and CDR2 is YENEEA. V was cut by 3 bases and J by 6 bases, with 12 bases left in between. The CDR3 contains 14 residues. In nucleotides, the CDR3 is TGTGCCAGCAGCTTCCGGGACACCCCCAATGAGCAGTTCTTC. Translation gives CASSFRDTPNEQFF.

This clone was detected only once. The chain carries TRBV29-1 and TRBJ1-1; D unresolved. Trimming took off 4 bases at V and 1 base at J, with 13 bases between the two ends. CDR3 length: 14 amino acids. The germline V gene encodes CDR1 SQVTM and CDR2 ANQGSEA. CDR3 in DNA: TGCAGCGTTGTTGGGCCTCCCGCGAACACTGAAGCTTTCTTT. It translates to CSVVGPPANTEAFF.

CDR3 sequence reads: CASSPKRRGPFNEQFF. The CDR3 coding sequence is TGTGCCAGCAGCCCAAAGAGGAGGGGGCCTTTCAATGAGCAGTTCTTC. This chain links TRBV11-2 with TRBJ2-1; D is possibly TRBD1 (7 bases). Germline CDR1 and CDR2: SGHAT and FQNNGV. V lost 5 bases and J lost 6, with 20 bases in between. The CDR3 runs to 16 residues.

V usage is TRBV6-2 or TRBV6-3 and J usage is TRBJ2-7, with D possibly matching TRBD1 (5 bases). Germline assignment: CDR1 MNHEY and CDR2 SVGEGT. CDR3 length: 14 amino acids. Trimming removed 4 bases at V and 2 bases at J, with 12 bases between. The CDR3 DNA is TGTGCCAGCAGTTCTAGACAGACAGCCTACGAGCAGTACTTC. Residues: CASSSRQTAYEQYF.

This chain joins TRBV28 and TRBJ1-2, with no clear D. V shed 5 bases and J shed 3 bases, with 10 bases lying between them. The CDR3 totals 13 residues. Germline assignment: CDR1 MDHEN and CDR2 SYDVKM. This CDR3 reads CASSSLSDYGYTF. The CDR3 DNA reads TGTGCCAGCAGTAGCCTTAGTGACTATGGCTACACCTTC.

This clone came up once. V usage is TRBV27 and J usage is TRBJ2-6, with D possibly matching TRBD1 (5 bases). The V and J ends lost 5 bases and 3 bases respectively, with 20 bases between them. The germline gives CDR1 MNHEY, CDR2 SMNVEV (reference sequence). The CDR3 is made up of 18 amino acids. CDR3 residues: CASSPAEGRVGGANVLTF. The CDR3 DNA reads TGTGCCAGCAGTCCCGCTGAAGGCAGGGTGGGTGGGGCCAACGTCCTGACTTTC.

In this sample, this clone turned up once. V and J are TRBV14 and TRBJ1-2; D remains unclear. The germline V and J ends were trimmed by 0 bases and 4 bases, with 12 bases remaining between them. The length of the CDR3 is 15 residues. CDR1 is SGHDN and CDR2 is FVKESK in the germline V gene. This CDR3 is CASSQDLAPTYGYTF. CDR3 sequence (DNA): TGTGCCAGCAGCCAAGATCTCGCTCCAACCTATGGCTACACCTTC.